One and the same sample provided the 19 T cell receptor beta chains below, sequenced in a study of CD8+ T cells in alopecia areata. Treatment meaning: oral pan-JAK inhibitor, 5-10 mg twice daily. RNA, once extracted, was reverse transcribed into cDNA for use as the sequencing template. Generated by immunoSEQ multiplex PCR, the TCRdb table keeps only in-frame clones and is missing some. The table has about 190,000 clones, 50% to 60% seen once. The material sequenced was CD4+ T cells sorted from blood, taken at week 4, from a patient treated with tofacitinib. The source of these receptors is a human donor with alopecia areata.

This clone came up a few times. The genes are TRBV2 and TRBJ2-1; 8 bases align to TRBD1. CDR1 and CDR2 from the germline V gene are SNHLY and FYNNEI. The J segment lost 9 bases and the V segment lost 7 bases, leaving 5 bases of the junction unmatched. The CDR3 is 12 residues long. The CDR3 coding sequence is TGTGCCAGCAAAGGACAGGGTATTGAGCAGTTCTTC. Translation: CASKGQGIEQFF. The complete variable domain, with remaining parts taken from reference TRBV2 and TRBJ2-1, reads EPEVTQTPSHQVTQMGQEVILRCVPISNHLYFYWYRQILGQKVEFLVSFYNNEISEKSEIFDDQFSVERPDGSNFTLKIRSTKLEDSAMYFCASKGQGIEQFFGPGTRLTVL.

The V call is TRBV2, the J call TRBJ2-3; 8 nucleotides line up with TRBD2. The V gene's germline CDR1 is SNHLY and CDR2 FYNNEI. V gave up 7 bases and J gave up 2 bases; unmatched junction bases: 8. This CDR3 is 15 amino acids long. CDR3 sequence: CASIAQREPTDTQYF. CDR3 nucleotides: TGTGCCAGCATTGCTCAGCGGGAGCCCACAGATACGCAGTATTTT.

V usage is TRBV29-1 and J usage is TRBJ1-2; D possibly corresponds to TRBD1 (5 bases). Trimming cost V 4 bases and J 0 bases, with 12 bases left between them. The CDR3 is 14 residues long. Looked up from germline, CDR1 is SQVTM and CDR2 is ANQGSEA. CDR3 region: CSVGRRDTNYGYTF. CDR3 sequence (DNA): TGCAGCGTTGGGCGCAGGGATACTAACTATGGCTACACCTTC.

The chain recombines TRBV11-1 with TRBJ2-7; D gene ambiguous. Per the germline V gene, CDR1 is SGHAT and CDR2 is FQDESV (reference sequence). This CDR3 region has 13 residues. V dropped 2 bases and J dropped 6 bases, with 11 bases sitting between them. Written as DNA, the CDR3 is TGTGCCAGCAGCTTAAGTAACGTCGTCGAGCAGTACTTC. Protein: CASSLSNVVEQYF.

CDR3 in amino acids: CASSVGADTGELFF. CDR3 DNA sequence: TGTGCCAGCAGTGTCGGGGCGGACACCGGGGAGCTGTTTTTT. V is TRBV2 and J is TRBJ2-2; either TRBD1 or TRBD2 may fit D (5 bases each). This CDR3 is 14 amino acids long. Germline loops: CDR1 SNHLY, CDR2 FYNNEI. The germline V and J ends were trimmed by 4 bases and 3 bases, with 9 bases remaining between them.

This chain links TRBV5-6 with TRBJ2-3; TRBD1 is a possible D gene (5 bases). The CDR3 has 14 amino acids. The germline gives CDR1 SGHDT, CDR2 YYEEEE. Trimming took off 5 bases at V and 1 base at J, with 11 bases between the two ends. The CDR3 is CASREQGRTDTQYF. Here the CDR3 DNA reads TGTGCCAGCAGAGAGCAGGGCCGCACAGATACGCAGTATTTT.

This clone appeared a single time. The CDR3 bases are TGCAGCACCTACGACCTACTAGAACCCTACGAGCAGTACTTC. This sequence encodes CSTYDLLEPYEQYF. The chain uses TRBV29-1 and TRBJ2-7, with D possibly TRBD2 on 5 matching bases. Germline CDR1 is SQVTM and CDR2 is ANQGSEA. The CDR3 runs to 14 residues. Deletions cut 8 bases from V and 2 bases from J, with 19 bases between.

The chain combines TRBV30 with TRBJ1-1; D possibly corresponds to TRBD1 (5 bases). CDR3 length: 16 amino acids. Trimming removed 2 bases at V and 1 base at J, with 17 bases between. CDR1 and CDR2 from the germline V gene are GTSNPN and SVGIG (reference sequence). The CDR3 region has the DNA TGTGCCTGGAGTTCGATGACAGTTGGGGCGAACACTGAAGCTTTCTTT. It encodes CAWSSMTVGANTEAFF. Full variable domain (outside the CDR3, taken from reference TRBV30 and TRBJ1-1): SQTIHQWPATLVQPVGSPLSLECTVEGTSNPNLYWYRQAAGRGLQLLFYSVGIGQISSEVPQNLSASRPQDRQFILSSKKLLLSDSGFYLCAWSSMTVGANTEAFFGQGTRLTVV.

The V gene is TRBV27, the J gene TRBJ1-2; D is uncertain. V was cut by 9 bases and J by 0 bases, with 8 bases left in between. This CDR3 is built from 12 residues. Germline V gene data show CDR1 as MNHEY and CDR2 as SMNVEV (reference sequence). For the CDR3, the DNA is TGTGCCAGTAGTGACCCTAACTATGGCTACACCTTC. Residues: CASSDPNYGYTF.

The chain carries TRBV7-2 and TRBJ2-7, with 15 bases identical to TRBD2. The J segment lost 1 base and the V segment lost 5 bases, leaving 6 bases of the junction unmatched. The CDR3 consists of 17 residues. Germline values: CDR1 SGHTA, CDR2 FQGNSA. The CDR3 loop reads CASSPKGLAGGSYEQYF. As DNA, the CDR3 is TGTGCCAGCAGCCCGAAGGGACTAGCGGGGGGTTCCTACGAGCAGTACTTC.

The J gene is TRBJ2-7, the V gene TRBV6-6, with D uncertain. CDR3 size: 14 residues. Germline V gene data show CDR1 as MNHNY and CDR2 as SVGAGI (reference sequence). Trimming cost V 1 base and J 3 bases, with 10 bases left between them. CDR3 region: CASSYYRTDYEQYF. CDR3 coding DNA: TGTGCCAGCAGTTACTATCGGACCGACTACGAGCAGTACTTC.

This clone was recorded a few times. This chain joins TRBV6-6 and TRBJ2-5; 12 bases map to TRBD1. The length of the CDR3 is 15 residues. CDR1 is MNHNY, CDR2 SVGAGI, per germline (reference sequence). J was trimmed by 5 bases and V by 4 bases; bases with no gene match: 5. The CDR3 sequence: CASSSGTGGRETQYF. The CDR3, as DNA: TGTGCCAGCAGTTCCGGGACAGGGGGCCGCGAGACCCAGTACTTC.

The rearrangement joins TRBV6-6 to TRBJ2-1; possibly TRBD2 for D (6 bases). Germline values: CDR1 MNHNY, CDR2 SVGAGI (reference sequence). This CDR3 contains 15 residues. V dropped 0 bases and J dropped 9 bases, with 15 bases sitting between them. CDR3 in amino acids: CASSYSRVGSGEQFF. The DNA of the CDR3 is TGTGCCAGCAGTTACTCCAGAGTCGGGAGCGGTGAGCAGTTCTTC.

This chain connects TRBV2 to TRBJ2-4, with a tentative D call TRBD1 (6 bases). V shed 7 bases and J shed 0 bases, with 13 bases lying between them. This CDR3 contains 15 residues. Germline V gene lookup returns CDR1 SNHLY and CDR2 FYNNEI. CDR3: CASIRTDLAKNIQYF. The CDR3 nucleotides read TGTGCCAGCATCCGGACAGACCTAGCCAAAAACATTCAGTACTTC.

Comment on this clone: This same CDR3 is encoded by further DNA sequences in the sample. V and J are TRBV7-8 and TRBJ2-3; D gene uncertain. Germline CDR1 and CDR2: SGHVS and FQNEAQ. The V end lost 5 bases, the J end lost 4 bases, and 7 bases lay between the germline ends. This CDR3 is built from 12 residues. The chain's CDR3 is CASSLRADTQYF. The CDR3 DNA follows: TGTGCCAGCAGCCTCCGGGCAGATACGCAGTATTTT.

This chain links TRBV7-9 with TRBJ1-1; D gene uncertain. Germline V lookup: CDR1 SEHNR, CDR2 FQNEAQ (reference sequence). V lost 5 bases, J lost 1 base, and 8 bases lay in between. The CDR3 totals 13 residues. CDR3 protein: CASSPRGNTEAFF. In DNA, the CDR3 is TGTGCCAGCAGCCCACGGGGGAACACTGAAGCTTTCTTT.

This clone was seen a single time. The V call is TRBV5-1, the J call TRBJ2-3; 12 nucleotides agree with TRBD1. V dropped 6 bases and J dropped 6; count of bases not matched to a gene: 23. Germline V gene sequence: CDR1 SGHRS, CDR2 YFSETQ. The CDR3 covers 20 residues. The chain's CDR3 is CASTPGQGAGTRGSRDTQYF. CDR3 nucleotide sequence: TGCGCCAGCACCCCGGGACAGGGGGCAGGGACTAGAGGGAGCCGGGATACGCAGTATTTT.

Only a few counts were recorded for this clone. The V and J genes are TRBV5-1 and TRBJ2-2; D not certain. V was clipped by 2 bases and J by 5 bases, with 10 bases between them. Germline CDR1 SGHRS, CDR2 YFSETQ. The CDR3 loop spans 14 amino acids. As DNA, the CDR3 is TGCGCCAGCAGCTTACCAACTGATACCGGGGAGCTGTTTTTT. Amino acids: CASSLPTDTGELFF.

J is TRBJ2-1 and V is TRBV6-5; D could derive from TRBD1 or TRBD2 (5 bases each). Trimming removed 7 bases at V and 2 bases at J, with 12 bases between. Looked up from germline, CDR1 is MNHEY and CDR2 is SVGAGI. The CDR3 is made up of 14 amino acids. The CDR3 nucleotides are TGTGCCAGCATGGTGAGGGGACCCTACAATGAGCAGTTCTTC. Amino acids: CASMVRGPYNEQFF.